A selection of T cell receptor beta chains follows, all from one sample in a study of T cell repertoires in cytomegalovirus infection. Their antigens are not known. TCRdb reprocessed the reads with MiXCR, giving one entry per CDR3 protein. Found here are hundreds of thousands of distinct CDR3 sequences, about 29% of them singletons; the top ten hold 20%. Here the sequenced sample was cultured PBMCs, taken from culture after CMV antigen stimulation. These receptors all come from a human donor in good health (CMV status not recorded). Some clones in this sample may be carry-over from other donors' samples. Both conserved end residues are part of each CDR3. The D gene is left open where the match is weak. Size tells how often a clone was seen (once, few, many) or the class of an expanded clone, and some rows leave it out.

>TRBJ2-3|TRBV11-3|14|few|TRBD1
TGTGCCAGCAGCTTCGGACAGGCTGAAGATACGCAGTATTTT
CASSFGQAEDTQYF
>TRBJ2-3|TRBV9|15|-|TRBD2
TGTGCCAGCACCCGTAGCGGGAGAGAGATAGATACGCAGTATTTT
CASTRSGREIDTQYF
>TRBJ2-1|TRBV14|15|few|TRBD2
TGTGCCAGCAGCCGGTGGACTAGCGGGAACAATGAGCAGTTCTTC
CASSRWTSGNNEQFF
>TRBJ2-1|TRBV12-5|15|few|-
TGTGCTAGTGGTTTGGGGGGGGCCACCTACAATGAGCAGTTCTTC
CASGLGGATYNEQFF
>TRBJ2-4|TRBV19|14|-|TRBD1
TGTGCCAGTAGAGGACAGGGGGCCAAAAACATTCAGTACTTC
CASRGQGAKNIQYF
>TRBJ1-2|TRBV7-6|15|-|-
TGTGCCAGCAGCTTACAGGCGGGCGCGGGCTATGGCTACACCTTC
CASSLQAGAGYGYTF
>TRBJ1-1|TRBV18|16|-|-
TGTGCCAGCTCACCAGCGGGGGGGGTCGGGGACACTGAAGCTTTCTTT
CASSPAGGVGDTEAFF
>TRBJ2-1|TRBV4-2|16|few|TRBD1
TGTGCCAGCAGCCAAGCGTTGACAGGGGTTTTCGATGAGCAGTTCTTC
CASSQALTGVFDEQFF
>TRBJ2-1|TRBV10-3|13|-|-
TGTGCCATCAGTGAGGGGACCTACAATGAGCAGTTCTTC
CAISEGTYNEQFF
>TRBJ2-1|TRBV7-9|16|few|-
TGTGCCAGCAGTACCGAACTAGCCGAAATGGGCAATGAGCAGTTCTTC
CASSTELAEMGNEQFF
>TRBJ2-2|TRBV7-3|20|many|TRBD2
TGTGCCAGCAGCTTAAAGCCCCGACTAGCGGGAGATGATGTGGCCGGGGAGCTGTTTTTT
CASSLKPRLAGDDVAGELFF
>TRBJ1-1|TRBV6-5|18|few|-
TGTGCCAGCAGTTACTCGATTCAGGTGAACGTTATGAACACTGAAGCTTTCTTT
CASSYSIQVNVMNTEAFF
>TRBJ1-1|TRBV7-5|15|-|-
-
CISVPEARGDTEAFF
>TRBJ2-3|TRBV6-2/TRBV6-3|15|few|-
TGTGCCAGCAGTTACTCGCGAGGGGCGCTTGATACGCAGTATTTT
CASSYSRGALDTQYF
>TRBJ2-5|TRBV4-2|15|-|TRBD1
TGTGCCAGCAGCCAAGAAGGCAGGGGGCGAGAGACCCAGTACTTC
CASSQEGRGRETQYF
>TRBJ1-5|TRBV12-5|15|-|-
TGTGCTAGTGGTTTGGTAGGAGGGCTTAGTCAGCCCCAGCATTTT
CASGLVGGLSQPQHF
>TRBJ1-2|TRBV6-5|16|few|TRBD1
TGTGCCAGCAGTCCCGGGACAGGGGGCTGGAGCTATGGCTACACCTTC
CASSPGTGGWSYGYTF
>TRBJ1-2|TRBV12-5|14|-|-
TGTGCTAGTGGTTTGTATGGCAGGCCGCTGGGCTACACCTTC
CASGLYGRPLGYTF
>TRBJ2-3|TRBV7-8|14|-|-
TGTGCCAGCAGCTCGAGCTCGACGACAGATACGCAGTATTTT
CASSSSSTTDTQYF
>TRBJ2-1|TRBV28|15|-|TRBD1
TGTGCCAGCAGTCCACCGGGACAGGTGTACAATGAGCAGTTCTTC
CASSPPGQVYNEQFF
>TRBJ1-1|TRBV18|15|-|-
TGTGCCAGCTCATCGGGAGGAGGCCAAAGGACTGAAGCTTTCTTT
CASSSGGGQRTEAFF
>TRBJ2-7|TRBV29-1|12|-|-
TGCAGCGTCCTGGGCCAGAACTACGAGCAGTACTTC
CSVLGQNYEQYF